Presented here are 5 T cell receptor beta chains from one specimen sequenced in a study of T cell repertoires in cytomegalovirus infection. Their antigens are not known. TCRdb analysed the reads with MiXCR anew, one entry per CDR3 protein. The sample records about 770,000 distinct CDR3 sequences, about 29% being singletons. This sample comprised cultured CD8+ T cells from PBMCs, obtained from culture after CMV antigen stimulation. The receptors come from a human donor in good health (CMV status not recorded). Some clones in this sample may be carry-over from other donors' samples.

V gene TRBV4-1 combines with J gene TRBJ1-2; TRBD1 matches 8 bases. Trimming cost V 0 bases and J 0 bases; bases outside gene matches: 6. Per germline, CDR1 MGHRA and CDR2 YSYEKL. The CDR3 has 17 residues. The CDR3 DNA reads as TGCGCCAGCAGCCAAGACAGGGGGCGCGGAGCTAACTATGGCTACACCTTC. It specifies CASSQDRGRGANYGYTF.

This clonotype was recorded a few times. This chain connects TRBV6-2 or TRBV6-3 to TRBJ2-1; 7 bases match TRBD1. The CDR3 length is 17 residues. Germline CDR1 and CDR2: MNHEY and SVGEGT. V dropped 2 bases and J dropped 4; count of bases not matched to a gene: 11. The chain's CDR3 is CASSYLKTGQLYNEQFF. CDR3 bases: TGTGCCAGCAGTTACCTGAAGACAGGGCAACTTTACAATGAGCAGTTCTTC.

This sequence joins TRBV20-1 and TRBJ2-7; D remains unclear. The CDR3 has 15 amino acids. The V gene lost 6 bases and the J gene lost 9 bases, with 27 bases spanning the gap. Per the germline V gene, CDR1 is DFQATT and CDR2 is SNEGSKA (reference sequence). The CDR3 here is CSALRPGPLSLGQYV. The CDR3, as DNA: TGCAGTGCCCTGAGGCCAGGCCCACTTTCCTTGGGGCAGTACGTC.

This clonotype was detected a few times. This may be a read error: a much more frequent sequence differs by one nucleotide. The J gene is TRBJ2-3, the V gene TRBV5-4; D remains ambiguous. This CDR3 region has 12 residues. V was pared by 2 bases and J by 4 bases, with 5 bases between. Germline V CDR1 and CDR2: SGHNT, YYREEE (reference sequence). In DNA, the CDR3 is TGTGCCAGCAGCTTCAGCTCAGATACGCAGTATTTT. This encodes CASSFSSDTQYF.

The chain uses TRBV7-9 and TRBJ1-2, with D possibly matching TRBD1 (5 bases). The V and J ends lost 4 bases and 8 bases respectively, with 20 bases between them. Germline V gene lookup returns CDR1 SEHNR and CDR2 FQNEAQ (reference sequence). This CDR3 comprises 15 residues. This chain's CDR3 is CASSSGKSLLEGYTF. CDR3 DNA: TGTGCCAGCAGCTCAGGGAAGAGTCTCTTGGAAGGCTACACCTTC.